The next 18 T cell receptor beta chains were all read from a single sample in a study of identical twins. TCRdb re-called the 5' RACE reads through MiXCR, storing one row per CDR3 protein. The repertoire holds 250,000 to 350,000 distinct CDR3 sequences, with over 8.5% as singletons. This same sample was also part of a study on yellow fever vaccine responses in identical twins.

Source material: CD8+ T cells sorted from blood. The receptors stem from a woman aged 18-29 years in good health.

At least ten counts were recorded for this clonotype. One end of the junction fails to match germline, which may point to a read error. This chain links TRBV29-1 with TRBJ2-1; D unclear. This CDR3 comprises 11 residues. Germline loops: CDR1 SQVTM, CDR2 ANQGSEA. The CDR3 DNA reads TGCAGCGGTGAAGGGTACAATGAGCAGTTCTTC. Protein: CSGEGYNEQFF.

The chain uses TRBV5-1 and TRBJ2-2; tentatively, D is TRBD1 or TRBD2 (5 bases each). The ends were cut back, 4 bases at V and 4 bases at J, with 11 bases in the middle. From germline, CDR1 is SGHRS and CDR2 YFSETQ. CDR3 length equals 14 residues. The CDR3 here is CASSPGPGTGELFF. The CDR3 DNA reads TGCGCCAGCAGCCCGGGACCGGGCACCGGGGAGCTGTTTTTT.

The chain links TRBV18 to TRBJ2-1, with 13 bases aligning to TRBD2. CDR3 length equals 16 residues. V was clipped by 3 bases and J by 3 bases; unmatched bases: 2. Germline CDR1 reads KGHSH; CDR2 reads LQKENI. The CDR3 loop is CASSPGTSGDYNEQFF. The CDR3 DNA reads TGTGCCAGCTCACCGGGGACTAGCGGGGACTACAATGAGCAGTTCTTC.

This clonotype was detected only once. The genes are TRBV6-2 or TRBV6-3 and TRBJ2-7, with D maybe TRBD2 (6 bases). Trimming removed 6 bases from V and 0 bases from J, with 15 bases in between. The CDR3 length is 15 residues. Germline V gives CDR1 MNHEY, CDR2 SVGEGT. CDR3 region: CASSSPGDHSYEQYF. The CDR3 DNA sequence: TGTGCCAGCAGCTCCCCGGGGGATCACTCCTACGAGCAGTACTTC.

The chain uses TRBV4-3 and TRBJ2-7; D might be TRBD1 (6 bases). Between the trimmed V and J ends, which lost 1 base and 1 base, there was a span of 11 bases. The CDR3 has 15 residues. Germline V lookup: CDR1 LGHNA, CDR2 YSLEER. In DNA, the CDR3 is TGCGCCAGCAGCCAAGTCCAGGGGCCTTCCTACGAGCAGTACTTC. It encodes CASSQVQGPSYEQYF.

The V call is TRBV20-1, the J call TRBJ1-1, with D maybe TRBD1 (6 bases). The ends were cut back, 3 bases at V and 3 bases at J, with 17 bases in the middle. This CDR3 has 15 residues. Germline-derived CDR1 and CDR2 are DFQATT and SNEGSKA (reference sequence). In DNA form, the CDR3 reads TGCAGTGCTAGGGGGCCGCTCGGGGGCCACACTGAAGCTTTCTTT. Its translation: CSARGPLGGHTEAFF.

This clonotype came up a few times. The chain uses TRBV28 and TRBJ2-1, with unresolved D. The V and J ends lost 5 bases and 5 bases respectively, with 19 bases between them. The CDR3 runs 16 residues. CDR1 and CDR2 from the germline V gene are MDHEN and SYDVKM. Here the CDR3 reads CASSNEKAPADNEQFF. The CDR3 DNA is TGTGCCAGCAGTAACGAAAAGGCCCCTGCAGACAATGAGCAGTTCTTC.

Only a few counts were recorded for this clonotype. The CDR3 DNA follows: TGTGCCAGCAGCTTTTCGTGGGCAGATTCCTACAATGAGCAGTTCTTC. Its protein product is CASSFSWADSYNEQFF. The chain combines TRBV7-9 with TRBJ2-1, with unresolved D. The CDR3 contains 16 residues. Deletions cut 3 bases from V and 1 base from J, with 13 bases between. CDR1 is SEHNR, CDR2 FQNEAQ, per germline (reference sequence).

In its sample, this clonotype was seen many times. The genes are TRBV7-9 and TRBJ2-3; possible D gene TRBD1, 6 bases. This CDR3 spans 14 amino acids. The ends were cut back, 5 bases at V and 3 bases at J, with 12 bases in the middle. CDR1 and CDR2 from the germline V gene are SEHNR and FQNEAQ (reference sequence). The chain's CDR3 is CASSHNRATDTQYF. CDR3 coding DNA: TGTGCCAGCAGCCACAACAGGGCAACAGATACGCAGTATTTT.

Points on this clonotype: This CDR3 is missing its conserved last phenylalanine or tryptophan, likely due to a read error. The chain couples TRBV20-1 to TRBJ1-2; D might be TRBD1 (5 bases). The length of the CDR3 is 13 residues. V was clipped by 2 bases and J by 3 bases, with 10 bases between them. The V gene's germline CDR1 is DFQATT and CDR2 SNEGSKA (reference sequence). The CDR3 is CSARLTVDYGYTV. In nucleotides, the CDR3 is TGCAGTGCTAGATTGACAGTGGACTATGGCTACACCGTC.

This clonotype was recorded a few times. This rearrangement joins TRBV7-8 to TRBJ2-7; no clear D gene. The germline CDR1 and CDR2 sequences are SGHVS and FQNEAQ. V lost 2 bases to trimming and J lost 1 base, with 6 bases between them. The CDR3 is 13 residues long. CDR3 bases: TGTGCCAGCAGCTTACACGAATCCTACGAGCAGTACTTC. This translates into CASSLHESYEQYF.

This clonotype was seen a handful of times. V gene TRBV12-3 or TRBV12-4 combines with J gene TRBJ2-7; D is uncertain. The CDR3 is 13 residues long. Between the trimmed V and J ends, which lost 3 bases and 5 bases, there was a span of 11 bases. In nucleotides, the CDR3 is TGTGCCAGCAGTTTTTCTTTGGGGAACGAGCAGTACTTC. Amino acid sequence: CASSFSLGNEQYF.

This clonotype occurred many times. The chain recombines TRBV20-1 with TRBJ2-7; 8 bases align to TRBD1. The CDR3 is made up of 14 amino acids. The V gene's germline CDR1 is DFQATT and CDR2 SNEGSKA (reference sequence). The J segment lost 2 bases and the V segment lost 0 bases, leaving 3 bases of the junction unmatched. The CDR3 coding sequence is TGCAGTGCTAGAGACCTGACAGGGGCCTACGAGCAGTACTTC. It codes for CSARDLTGAYEQYF.

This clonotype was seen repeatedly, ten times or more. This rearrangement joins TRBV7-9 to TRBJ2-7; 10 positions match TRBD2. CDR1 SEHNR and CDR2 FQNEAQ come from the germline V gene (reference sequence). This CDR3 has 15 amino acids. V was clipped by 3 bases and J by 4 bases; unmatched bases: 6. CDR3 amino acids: CASSFSSGGQYEQYF. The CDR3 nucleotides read TGTGCCAGCAGCTTTAGTAGCGGGGGGCAATACGAGCAGTACTTC.

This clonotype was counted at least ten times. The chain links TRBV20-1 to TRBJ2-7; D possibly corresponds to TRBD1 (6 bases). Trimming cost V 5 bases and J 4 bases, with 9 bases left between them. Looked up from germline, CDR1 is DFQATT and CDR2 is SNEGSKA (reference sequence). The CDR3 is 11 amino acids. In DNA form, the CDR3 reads TGCAGTGCTCCCAGGGGATACGAGCAGTACTTC. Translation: CSAPRGYEQYF.

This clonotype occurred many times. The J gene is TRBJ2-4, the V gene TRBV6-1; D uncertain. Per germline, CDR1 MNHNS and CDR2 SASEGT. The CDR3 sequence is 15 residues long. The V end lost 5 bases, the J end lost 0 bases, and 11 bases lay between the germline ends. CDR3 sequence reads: CASSNSRLAKNIQYF. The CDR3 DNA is TGTGCCAGCAGTAATAGCCGCCTAGCCAAAAACATTCAGTACTTC.

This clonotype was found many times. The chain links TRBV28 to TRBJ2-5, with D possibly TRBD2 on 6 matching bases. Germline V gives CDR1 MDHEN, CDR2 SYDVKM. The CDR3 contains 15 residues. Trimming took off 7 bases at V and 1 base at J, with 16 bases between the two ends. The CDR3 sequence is CASTPLADLQETQYF. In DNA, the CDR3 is TGTGCCAGCACACCCTTAGCGGACCTCCAAGAGACCCAGTACTTC.

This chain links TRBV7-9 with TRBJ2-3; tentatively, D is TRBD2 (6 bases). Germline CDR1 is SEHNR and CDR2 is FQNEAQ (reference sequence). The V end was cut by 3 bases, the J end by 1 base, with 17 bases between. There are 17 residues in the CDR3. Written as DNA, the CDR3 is TGTGCCAGCAGCTTTCCGGGACGGGAGAGACGCACAGATACGCAGTATTTT. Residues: CASSFPGRERRTDTQYF.